This TCR beta chain was found in a study of technical replicates of blood from several donors. TCRdb's copy holds only in-frame clones and misses some; the assay was immunoSEQ multiplex PCR. The data show 50,000 to 70,000 clones, about 95% seen once. This CDR3 spans 19 amino acids. Germline CDR1 and CDR2: SGHAT and FQNNGV. V lost 5 bases and J 1 base, leaving 24 bases between the germline ends. The rearrangement uses TRBV11-2 and TRBJ2-4; maybe TRBD2 (7 bases). The sequencing input was PBMCs. The TCR was taken from a human donor in good health. Some clones in this sample may be carry-over from other donors' samples. CDR3 bases: TGTGCCAGCAGCCCATCTCGCGGGGGCCTCCGTATGGCCAAAAACATTCAGTACTTC. Translating gives CASSPSRGGLRMAKNIQYF. Full variable domain (remainder filled in from reference TRBV11-2 and TRBJ2-4): EAGVAQSPRYKIIEKRQSVAFWCNPISGHATLYWYQQILGQGPKLLIQFQNNGVVDDSQLPKDRFSAERLKGVDSTLKIQPAKLEDSAVYLCASSPSRGGLRMAKNIQYFGAGTRLSVL.